This T cell receptor beta chain was captured by sequencing in a study of cytomegalovirus exposure and HLA in healthy donors. Study-level results: It has been reported that TCR beta sequences accurately predicted the HLA-A and HLA-B alleles of most subjects. TCR beta V segments were, for the most part, productive about 87% or about 30% of the time in an earlier analysis. It is likely that the observed cluster of highly shared sequence variants was a sequencing artifact. Association of a missense DCLRE1C variant with TCR beta V- and J-gene trimming was reported in a later analysis.

PCR employed 60 Vbeta and 13 Jbeta primers. Sequencing was performed with immunoSEQ multiplex PCR; in TCRdb, only in-frame clones are kept and a portion is missing. The sample includes about 150,000 clones, approximately 79% of them seen just once. Note on this clone: The antigen is not known.

Sequenced sample: PBMCs. This TCR derives from a male donor in good health and CMV-seronegative.

The CDR3: CASTVGGDRPEAFF. In DNA form, the CDR3 reads TGTGCCAGCACCGTGGGGGGAGATAGGCCCGAAGCTTTCTTT. The V call is TRBV2, the J call TRBJ1-1, with D maybe TRBD1 (5 bases). The CDR3 is made up of 14 amino acids. V was pared by 7 bases and J by 8 bases, with 20 bases between. From germline, CDR1 is SNHLY and CDR2 FYNNEI. The full variable domain, rest sourced from reference TRBV2 and TRBJ1-1, is EPEVTQTPSHQVTQMGQEVILRCVPISNHLYFYWYRQILGQKVEFLVSFYNNEISEKSEIFDDQFSVERPDGSNFTLKIRSTKLEDSAMYFCASTVGGDRPEAFFGQGTRLTVV.